These 27 T cell receptor beta chains share one sample of origin, sequenced in a study of T-cell memory formation after mild COVID-19. Each CDR3 protein is one row after TCRdb ran MiXCR on the 5' RACE reads. The sample carries about 390,000 distinct CDR3 sequences, under 25% recorded once. The sample consisted of PBMCs or a T cell subset sorted from them (not recorded which). The source of these receptors is an adult woman who had mild COVID-19 (a few samples of this study predate the infection). Cell type and time point are not known.

This clonotype turned up a few times. The chain recombines TRBV4-1 with TRBJ2-7; 8 bases align to TRBD2. CDR3 length: 16 residues. Germline lookup yields CDR1 MGHRA and CDR2 YSYEKL. With 5 bases clipped from V and 0 bases from J, the junction kept 9 bases outside the gene matches. The CDR3 nucleotides read TGCGCCAGCAGCTTGCGGGGCCTAGCGGGCTCCTACGAGCAGTACTTC. Translating it yields CASSLRGLAGSYEQYF.

This clonotype occurred a few times. The genes are TRBV5-1 and TRBJ2-3; D unresolved. Germline V gene lookup returns CDR1 SGHRS and CDR2 YFSETQ. V lost 4 bases and J lost 6, with 15 bases in between. CDR3 length: 14 residues. The CDR3 sequence: CASSLTVSPDTQYF. CDR3 in DNA: TGCGCCAGCAGCCTTACAGTGTCCCCGGATACGCAGTATTTT.

The chain links TRBV9 to TRBJ1-6; D is unresolved. CDR3 length equals 17 residues. Trimming took 0 bases from V and 9 from J, leaving 19 bases between them. In germline, CDR1 is SGDLS, CDR2 YYNGEE. The CDR3 nucleotides are TGTGCCAGCAGCGTAGCAGCCAGGAATTACCCCTCTTCACCCCTCCACTTT. It is translated as CASSVAARNYPSSPLHF.

The chain recombines TRBV6-1 with TRBJ2-6; TRBD2 might be the D (5 bases). Per germline, CDR1 MNHNS and CDR2 SASEGT. V lost 1 base and J lost 0, with 7 bases in between. This CDR3 is 16 amino acids long. CDR3: CASSEVRGSGANVLTF. The CDR3 region has the DNA TGTGCCAGCAGTGAAGTTCGGGGCTCTGGGGCCAACGTCCTGACTTTC.

This clonotype was counted between two and nine times. The chain couples TRBV7-2 to TRBJ2-7, with 10 bases lining up with TRBD2. V was clipped by 0 bases and J by 4 bases; unmatched bases: 3. This CDR3 is 15 amino acids long. From germline, CDR1 is SGHTA and CDR2 FQGNSA. CDR3 nucleotide sequence: TGTGCCAGCAGCTTAGCGTCTAGCGGGAGATACGAGCAGTACTTC. Translated: CASSLASSGRYEQYF.

This clonotype was seen a handful of times. The rearrangement links TRBV4-1 to TRBJ2-2; 8 bases map to TRBD2. Per the germline V gene, CDR1 is MGHRA and CDR2 is YSYEKL. V was pared by 6 bases and J by 5 bases, with 8 bases of the junction left unmatched. The CDR3 covers 15 residues. CDR3 protein: CASREAGGRTGELFF. In DNA, the CDR3 is TGCGCCAGCAGGGAGGCGGGGGGACGAACCGGGGAGCTGTTTTTT.

A few counts support this clonotype. The genes are TRBV20-1 and TRBJ2-3; 8 bases match TRBD2. The V segment lost 4 bases and the J segment 5 bases; nucleotides outside the gene matches: 8. Germline CDR1 is DFQATT and CDR2 is SNEGSKA (reference sequence). The CDR3 totals 14 residues. The CDR3 protein is CSATGSSGVDTQYF. Here the CDR3 DNA reads TGCAGTGCTACGGGCAGTAGCGGGGTAGATACGCAGTATTTT.

The V call is TRBV2, the J call TRBJ2-7, with D possibly being TRBD2 (5 bases). V was clipped by 7 bases and J by 1 base, with 8 bases between them. CDR3 length: 12 amino acids. Germline V gene sequence: CDR1 SNHLY, CDR2 FYNNEI. The CDR3: CASIGESYEQYF. Written as DNA, the CDR3 is TGTGCCAGCATTGGGGAGTCCTACGAGCAGTACTTC.

A few counts support this clonotype. Here the CDR3 reads CASSPTPGQGYEQYF. CDR3 nucleotide sequence: TGTGCCAGCAGCCCGACTCCGGGACAGGGTTACGAGCAGTACTTC. This sequence joins TRBV7-9 and TRBJ2-7; 9 bases are a match to TRBD1. The ends lost 5 bases at V and 4 bases at J; junction bases unmatched: 9. CDR3 length equals 15 residues. Germline CDR1 and CDR2: SEHNR and FQNEAQ (reference sequence).

The sample holds one count of this clonotype. The chain has TRBV12-3 or TRBV12-4 and TRBJ2-3; 8 bases map to TRBD2. The ends lost 3 bases at V and 0 bases at J; junction bases unmatched: 2. CDR3 length equals 15 residues. CDR3 in amino acids: CASSFSGDSTDTQYF. The CDR3 DNA sequence: TGTGCCAGCAGTTTTAGCGGGGATAGCACAGATACGCAGTATTTT.

This clonotype was detected a few times. This chain links TRBV10-3 with TRBJ2-1; 13 nucleotides align to TRBD2. The CDR3 covers 14 residues. The germline gives CDR1 ENHRY, CDR2 SYGVKD. Trimming removed 6 bases from V and 6 bases from J; junction bases left unmatched: 2. The CDR3 region has the DNA TGTGCCATCAGCCGGACTAGCGGGAGCAATGAGCAGTTCTTC. Protein: CAISRTSGSNEQFF.

This rearrangement joins TRBV12-3 or TRBV12-4 to TRBJ1-2; no clear D gene. The V end lost 6 bases, the J end lost 4 bases, and 15 bases lay between the germline ends. The CDR3 extends over 14 amino acids. CDR3 nucleotide sequence: TGTGCCAGCAGGCGATCAGATTTATCCTATGGCTACACCTTC. This sequence encodes CASRRSDLSYGYTF.

This clonotype showed up many times. The chain recombines TRBV12-3 or TRBV12-4 with TRBJ2-2, with 8 bases that match TRBD1. The CDR3 consists of 15 residues. V was clipped by 6 bases and J by 5 bases; unmatched bases: 8. In nucleotides, the CDR3 is TGTGCCAGCAGAGGAGGACAGGGAGCGACCGGGGAGCTGTTTTTT. As protein: CASRGGQGATGELFF.

The rearrangement uses TRBV6-5 and TRBJ2-3; D not certain. The CDR3 runs to 11 residues. Trimming stripped 6 bases from V and 5 bases from J, with 6 bases between. Germline CDR1 MNHEY, CDR2 SVGAGI. Here the CDR3 reads CASSGVDTQYF. The CDR3 coding sequence is TGTGCCAGCAGCGGAGTAGATACGCAGTATTTT.

Turning to this clonotype: The junction departs from germline at one end; a sequencing error may be responsible. The V and J genes are TRBV30 and TRBJ1-2, with 9 bases aligning to TRBD1. The CDR3 is 13 residues long. Looked up from germline, CDR1 is GTSNPN and CDR2 is SVGIG (reference sequence). CDR3 residues: CAWNTGTGISQRF. CDR3 nucleotides: TGTGCCTGGAATACCGGGACAGGGATTTCACAACGCTTC. Filled out from reference TRBV30 and TRBJ1-2, the complete variable domain reads SQTIHQWPATLVQPVGSPLSLECTVEGTSNPNLYWYRQAAGRGLQLLFYSVGIGQISSEVPQNLSASRPQDRQFILSSKKLLLSDSGFYLCAWNTGTGISQRFGSGTRLTVV.

This clonotype came up a few times. V usage is TRBV12-3 or TRBV12-4 and J usage is TRBJ2-1; D unclear. The CDR3 runs 13 residues. Trimming cost V 6 bases and J 5 bases, with 11 bases left between them. CDR3 in DNA: TGTGCCAGCAGGAGGACCACTGACAATGAGCAGTTCTTC. Its protein is CASRRTTDNEQFF.

This clonotype came up a few times. This chain links TRBV5-5 with TRBJ2-5, with 7 bases lining up with TRBD2. Germline assignment: CDR1 SGHKS and CDR2 YYEKEE (reference sequence). V shed 1 base and J 7 bases; nucleotides not matched to a gene: 10. CDR3 length equals 15 residues. Written as DNA, the CDR3 is TGTGCCAGCAGCTTGTGGCGGGGGAGACGGGGGACCCAGTACTTC. Translating gives CASSLWRGRRGTQYF.

The chain links TRBV4-1 to TRBJ2-2; 12 positions match TRBD2. Germline CDR1 and CDR2: MGHRA and YSYEKL. CDR3 length: 18 amino acids. V trimming: 4 bases; J trimming: 2 bases; junction bases outside the gene matches: 8. This CDR3 is CASSPKTSGSPNTGELFF. The CDR3 DNA sequence: TGCGCCAGCAGCCCAAAGACTAGCGGGAGTCCCAACACCGGGGAGCTGTTTTTT.

This rearrangement joins TRBV25-1 to TRBJ2-2; TRBD2 is a possible D gene (6 bases). The germline V gene has CDR1 MGHDK and CDR2 SYGVNS. V was shortened by 1 base and J by 2 bases, with 20 bases between the two germline ends. The CDR3 consists of 19 residues. CDR3 protein: CASSESLSGTRLNTGELFF. The DNA for the CDR3 is TGTGCCAGCAGTGAATCTCTCTCCGGGACTCGATTAAACACCGGGGAGCTGTTTTTT.

This chain joins TRBV5-1 and TRBJ2-3; TRBD1 agrees at 11 bases. The CDR3 is made up of 15 amino acids. The germline CDR1 and CDR2 sequences are SGHRS and YFSETQ. V lost 4 bases and J lost 5; bases outside the gene matches: 6. In DNA form, the CDR3 reads TGCGCCAGCAGCGAACCGGGACAGGGGGTAGATACGCAGTATTTT. Residues: CASSEPGQGVDTQYF.

This clonotype turned up a few times. The rearrangement links TRBV30 to TRBJ2-7; D unclear. The germline CDR1 and CDR2 sequences are GTSNPN and SVGIG (reference sequence). The germline V and J ends were trimmed by 2 bases and 3 bases, with 8 bases remaining between them. The CDR3 is 12 amino acids. The CDR3 bases are TGTGCCTGGAGTACCCTCAACTACGAGCAGTACTTC. Translation gives CAWSTLNYEQYF.

This clonotype ranks as medium-sized. The V gene is TRBV10-3, the J gene TRBJ2-5; 8 bases match TRBD2. The CDR3 is 16 residues long. Per germline, CDR1 ENHRY and CDR2 SYGVKD. V trimming: 10 bases; J trimming: 4 bases; junction bases outside the gene matches: 17. CDR3 sequence (DNA): TGTGCCACCGTAGGTGGGGTAGCGGGAACCGGAGAGACCCAGTACTTC. Translated, it gives CATVGGVAGTGETQYF.

This chain joins TRBV11-2 and TRBJ2-7; D unresolved. V lost 0 bases, J lost 0 bases, and 6 bases lay in between. The germline gives CDR1 SGHAT, CDR2 FQNNGV. The CDR3 has 14 residues. The CDR3, as DNA: TGTGCCAGCAGCTTAGAAAGGCACTCCTACGAGCAGTACTTC. Amino acids: CASSLERHSYEQYF.

This clonotype has ten or more counts. The gene calls are TRBV7-2 and TRBJ2-5; D gene uncertain. CDR3 size: 15 residues. In germline, CDR1 is SGHTA, CDR2 FQGNSA. The V end was cut by 2 bases, the J end by 2 bases, with 12 bases between. The CDR3 sequence: CASSLPHHRQETQYF. The CDR3 bases are TGTGCCAGCAGCTTACCCCACCACAGACAAGAGACCCAGTACTTC.

This clonotype was counted a few times. The rearrangement uses TRBV5-1 and TRBJ2-3; tentative D call: TRBD1 (5 bases). There are 16 residues in the CDR3. V lost 4 bases to trimming and J lost 2 bases, with 17 bases between them. Per germline, CDR1 SGHRS and CDR2 YFSETQ. CDR3 protein: CASSPQWRQSTDTQYF. CDR3 in DNA: TGCGCCAGCAGCCCCCAGTGGAGACAGTCCACAGATACGCAGTATTTT.

The chain is built from TRBV24-1 and TRBJ2-1; D gene ambiguous. The CDR3 has 16 residues. The germline V and J ends were trimmed by 4 bases and 5 bases, with 17 bases remaining between them. The germline V gene encodes CDR1 KGHDR and CDR2 SFDVKD. The CDR3 region has the DNA TGTGCCACCAGTGAATCTATCCGGGTCAGGAACAATGAGCAGTTCTTC. This gives the protein CATSESIRVRNNEQFF.

This clonotype has only a few counts. J is TRBJ2-3 and V is TRBV5-6, with TRBD1 matching 7 bases. This CDR3 contains 16 residues. V dropped 3 bases and J dropped 2; count of bases not matched to a gene: 9. CDR1 and CDR2 from the germline V gene are SGHDT and YYEEEE. The CDR3 loop is CASSSLSDRDTDTQYF. In nucleotides, the CDR3 is TGTGCCAGCAGCTCGTTGAGCGACAGGGACACAGATACGCAGTATTTT.